This TCR beta chain was identified during a study of response to subunit inactivated influenza vaccine. The germline V gene has CDR1 MNHNS and CDR2 SASEGT. This CDR3 spans 14 amino acids. V lost 6 bases to trimming and J lost 4 bases; unmatched junction nucleotides: 8. TCRdb passed the RT-PCR reads through MiXCR, listing each CDR3 protein once. Altogether about half a million distinct CDR3 sequences are present, approximately 11% being singletons, with the ten largest covering approximately 12%. Study results and caveats: The authors put forward the suggestion that each seasonal influenza vaccination may bring in only a limited number of new T cells.

This clonotype was seen more than once but under ten times. The antigen is undetermined. The TCR originated in a middle-aged man who received an inactivated influenza vaccine. This chain connects TRBV6-1 to TRBJ1-1; 7 nucleotides align to TRBD1. This specimen was PBMCs from blood, taken about 6 weeks after vaccination. CDR3 in DNA: TGTGCCAGCAGCCACACAGGGGTGGGCACTGAAGCTTTCTTT. Residues: CASSHTGVGTEAFF.